This T cell receptor beta chain is drawn from a study of early T cells in non-severe SARS-CoV-2 infection. Separate cDNA molecules each had unique molecular identifiers attached to them. TCRdb used MiXCR to reprocess the 5' RACE reads, holding one entry per CDR3 protein. This table holds 45,000 to 75,000 distinct CDR3 sequences, more than 8.5% found once. The CDR3 sequence is 15 residues long. CDR1 is MGHRA and CDR2 is YSYEKL in the germline V gene. The V and J ends lost 5 bases and 4 bases, in that order; junction bases with no gene match: 6. The TCR sequence derives from an adult who was a healthcare worker with PCR-confirmed SARS-CoV-2 infection or an uninfected control (not recorded which). The rearrangement uses TRBV4-1 and TRBJ2-2; 8 nucleotides line up with TRBD2. The sequencing sample was made of whole blood. CDR3 sequence reads: CASSETSAVTGELFF. Written as DNA, the CDR3 is TGCGCCAGCAGCGAGACTAGCGCGGTCACCGGGGAGCTGTTTTTT.